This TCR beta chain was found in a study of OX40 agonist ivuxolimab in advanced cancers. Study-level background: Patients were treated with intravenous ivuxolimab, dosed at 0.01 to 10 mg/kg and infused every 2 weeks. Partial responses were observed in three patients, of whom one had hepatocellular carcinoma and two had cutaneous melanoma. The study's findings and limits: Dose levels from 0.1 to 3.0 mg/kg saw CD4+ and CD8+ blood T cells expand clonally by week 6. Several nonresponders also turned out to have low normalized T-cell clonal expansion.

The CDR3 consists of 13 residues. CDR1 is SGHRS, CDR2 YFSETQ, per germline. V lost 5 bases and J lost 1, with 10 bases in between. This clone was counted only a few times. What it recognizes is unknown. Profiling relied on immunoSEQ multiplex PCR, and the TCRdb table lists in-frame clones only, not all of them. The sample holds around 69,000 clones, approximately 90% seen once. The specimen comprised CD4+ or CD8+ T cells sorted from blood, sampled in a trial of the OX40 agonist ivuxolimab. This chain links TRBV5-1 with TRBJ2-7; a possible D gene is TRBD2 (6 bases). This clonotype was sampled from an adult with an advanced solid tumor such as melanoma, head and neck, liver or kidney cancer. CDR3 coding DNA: TGCGCCAGCAGTGTGGCGGGATCCTACGAGCAGTACTTC. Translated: CASSVAGSYEQYF.